Listed below are T cell receptor beta chains from one sample, sequenced in a study of T cells in Graves' hyperthyroidism and ophthalmopathy. TCRdb fed the multiplex PCR reads into MiXCR, producing one record per CDR3 protein. Of around 400,000 distinct CDR3 sequences in the sample, 15% were seen once. Sequencing was performed on blood. The receptors derive from a woman aged 60-75 years with Graves' ophthalmopathy. Each CDR3 is given with its conserved first and last residue.

V	J	CDR3
TRBV7-3	TRBJ2-5	CASSLTQGRTQYF
TRBV5-1	TRBJ2-1	CASSLGGERPEQFF
TRBV7-9	TRBJ2-5	CASSLAGPETQYF
TRBV7-2	TRBJ1-5	CASSLEGGVQPQHF
TRBV20-1	TRBJ2-7	CSAKSNWEQYF
TRBV28	TRBJ2-7	CASSFQTGQRGEQYF
TRBV2	TRBJ2-3	CASSGASPRTDTQYF
TRBV6-1	TRBJ1-6	CASAWGRSNSPLHF
TRBV5-1	TRBJ1-6	CASGLVGDNSPLHF
TRBV6-6	TRBJ2-1	CASSYRRGTHTYNEQFF
TRBV6-1	TRBJ2-7	CASSRTTRNEQYF
TRBV6-1	TRBJ1-5	CASSMTGYSNQPQHF
TRBV12-3/TRBV12-4	TRBJ1-5	CASSLTGLGNQPQHF
TRBV6-2/TRBV6-3	TRBJ2-1	CASSYWSGTSGRALGNEQFF
TRBV27	TRBJ1-3	CASRGAGGNTIYF
TRBV5-1	TRBJ2-1	CASSFLAGGLNEQFF
TRBV24-1	TRBJ2-1	CATSGGRKVDNEQFF
TRBV5-1	TRBJ1-1	CASSLEGAYEAEAFF
TRBV7-9	TRBJ2-7	CASSLGPEGRDSYEQYF
TRBV9	TRBJ2-1	CASSVVNNEQFF
TRBV30	TRBJ2-3	CAWSPFSGRVPDTQYF
TRBV7-2	TRBJ2-1	CASSGGTGWGNEQFF
TRBV28	TRBJ2-2	CASTIPRASGSVTNTGELFF
TRBV6-1	TRBJ1-5	CASRGDLIQPQHF
TRBV28	TRBJ2-7	CAAGGVVFYEQYF
TRBV11-2	TRBJ2-3	CASSLTQKSDTQYF
TRBV7-9	TRBJ2-3	CASSSGTSGITDTQYF
TRBV7-8	TRBJ2-7	CASSQTSGRAYEQYF
TRBV20-1	TRBJ2-3	CSARLAGGYTDTQYF
TRBV6-5	TRBJ1-5	CASSYSGGSNQPQHF
TRBV7-2	TRBJ2-7	CASSHNRPPYEQYF
TRBV27	TRBJ1-5	CASSLGGLGNQPQHF
TRBV7-2	TRBJ2-7	CASSSRGLAGNYEQYF
TRBV29-1	TRBJ1-1	CSARTGLTEAFF
TRBV5-1	TRBJ1-1	CASTWGQTNTEAFF
TRBV29-1	TRBJ2-1	CSVATGDNEQFF
TRBV20-1	TRBJ1-1	CSARALRSRAEAFF
TRBV2	TRBJ2-7	CASSEGPGPLYEQYF
TRBV10-3	TRBJ1-1	CAITLGRMNTEAFF
TRBV7-3	TRBJ2-1	CASSLFQGGEQFF
TRBV6-1	TRBJ2-5	CASSPRLAGRETQYF
TRBV18	TRBJ2-1	CASSPGDSVYNEQFF
TRBV20-1	TRBJ2-1	CSADYNEQFF